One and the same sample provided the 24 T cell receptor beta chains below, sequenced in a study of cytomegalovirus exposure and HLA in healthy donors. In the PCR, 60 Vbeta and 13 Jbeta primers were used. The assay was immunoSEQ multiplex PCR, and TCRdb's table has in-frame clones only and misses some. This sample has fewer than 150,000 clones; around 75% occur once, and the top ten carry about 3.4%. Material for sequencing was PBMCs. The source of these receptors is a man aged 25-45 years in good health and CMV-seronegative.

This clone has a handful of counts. The CDR3 here is CASSSRLAGNRNEQFF. CDR3 sequence (DNA): TGTGCCAGCAGCTCCAGACTAGCGGGAAACCGCAATGAGCAGTTCTTC. This chain connects TRBV7-2 to TRBJ2-1; 11 bases match TRBD2. With 4 bases clipped from V and 6 bases from J, the junction kept 8 bases outside the gene matches. This CDR3 comprises 16 residues. Germline V gene data show CDR1 as SGHTA and CDR2 as FQGNSA.

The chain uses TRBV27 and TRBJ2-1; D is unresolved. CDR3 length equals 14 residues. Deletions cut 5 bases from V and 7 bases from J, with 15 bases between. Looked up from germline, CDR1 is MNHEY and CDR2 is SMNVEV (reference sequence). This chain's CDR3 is CASSPDPGPNEQFF. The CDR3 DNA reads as TGTGCCAGCAGTCCTGACCCGGGTCCTAATGAGCAGTTCTTC.

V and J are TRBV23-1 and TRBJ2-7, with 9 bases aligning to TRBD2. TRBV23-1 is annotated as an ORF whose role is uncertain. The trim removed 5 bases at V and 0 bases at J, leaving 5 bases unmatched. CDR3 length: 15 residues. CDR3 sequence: CASSSLAGSSYEQYF. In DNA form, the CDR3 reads TGCGCCAGCAGTTCCCTAGCGGGGAGCTCCTACGAGCAGTACTTC.

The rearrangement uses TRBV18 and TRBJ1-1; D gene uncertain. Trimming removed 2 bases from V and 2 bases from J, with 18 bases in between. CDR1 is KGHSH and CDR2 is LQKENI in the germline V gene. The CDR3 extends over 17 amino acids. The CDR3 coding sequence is TGTGCCAGCTCACCAATGAATGCGGATATGAGTAACACTGAAGCTTTCTTT. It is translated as CASSPMNADMSNTEAFF.

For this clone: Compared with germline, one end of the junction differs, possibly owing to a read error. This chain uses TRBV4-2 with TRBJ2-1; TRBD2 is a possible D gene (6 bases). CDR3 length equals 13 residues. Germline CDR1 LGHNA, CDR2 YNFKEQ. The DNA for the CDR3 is TGTGCCAGCAGCCAAGATGGGCGGGACTTTCGGATCTTC. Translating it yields CASSQDGRDFRIF.

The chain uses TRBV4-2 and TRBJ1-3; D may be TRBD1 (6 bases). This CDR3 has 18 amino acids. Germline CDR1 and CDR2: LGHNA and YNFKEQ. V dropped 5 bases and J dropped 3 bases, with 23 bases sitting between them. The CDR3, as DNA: TGTGCCAGCAGCTGGGGTGTACAGGGTCTTGAGGGTGGAAACACCATATATTTT. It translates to CASSWGVQGLEGGNTIYF.

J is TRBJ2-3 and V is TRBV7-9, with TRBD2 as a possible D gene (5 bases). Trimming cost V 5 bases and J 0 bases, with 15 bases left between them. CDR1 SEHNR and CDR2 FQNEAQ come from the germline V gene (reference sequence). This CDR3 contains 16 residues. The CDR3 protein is CASSPPQAASTDTQYF. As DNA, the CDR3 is TGTGCCAGCAGCCCCCCACAAGCGGCTAGCACAGATACGCAGTATTTT.

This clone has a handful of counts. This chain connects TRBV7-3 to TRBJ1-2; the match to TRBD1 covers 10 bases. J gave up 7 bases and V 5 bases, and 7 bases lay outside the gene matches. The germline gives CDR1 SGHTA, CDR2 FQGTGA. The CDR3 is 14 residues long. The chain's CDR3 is CASSPSDRGIGYTF. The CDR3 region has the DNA TGTGCCAGCAGCCCATCGGACAGGGGGATTGGCTACACCTTC. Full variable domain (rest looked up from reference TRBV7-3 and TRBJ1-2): GAGVSQTPSNKVTEKGKYVELRCDPISGHTALYWYRQSLGQGPEFLIYFQGTGAADDSGLPNDRFFAVRPEGSVSTLKIQRTERGDSAVYLCASSPSDRGIGYTFGSGTRLTVV.

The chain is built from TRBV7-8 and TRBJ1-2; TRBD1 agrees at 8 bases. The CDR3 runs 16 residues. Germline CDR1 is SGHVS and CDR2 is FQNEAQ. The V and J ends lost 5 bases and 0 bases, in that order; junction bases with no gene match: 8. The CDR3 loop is CASSPGQGGTNYGYTF. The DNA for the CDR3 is TGTGCCAGCAGCCCAGGACAGGGAGGGACTAACTATGGCTACACCTTC.

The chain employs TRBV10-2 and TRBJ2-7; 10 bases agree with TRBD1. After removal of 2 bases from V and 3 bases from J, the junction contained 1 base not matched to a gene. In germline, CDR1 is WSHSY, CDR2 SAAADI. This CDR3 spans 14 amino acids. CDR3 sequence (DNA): TGCGCCAGCAGTGAGGGGGACAGGGGCTACGAGCAGTACTTC. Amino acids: CASSEGDRGYEQYF.

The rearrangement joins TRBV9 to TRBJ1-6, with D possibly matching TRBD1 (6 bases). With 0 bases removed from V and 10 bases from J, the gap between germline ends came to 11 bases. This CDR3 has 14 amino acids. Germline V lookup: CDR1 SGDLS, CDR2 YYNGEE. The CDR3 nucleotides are TGTGCCAGCAGCGTAGACAGGGATGTCTCACCCCTCCACTTT. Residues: CASSVDRDVSPLHF.

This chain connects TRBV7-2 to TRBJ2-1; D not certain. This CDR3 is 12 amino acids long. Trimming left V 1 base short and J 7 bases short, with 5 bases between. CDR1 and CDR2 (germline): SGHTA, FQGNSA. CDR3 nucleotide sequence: TGTGCCAGCAGCTTAGACTCGAATGAGCAGTTCTTC. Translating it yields CASSLDSNEQFF.

The CDR3 bases are TGTGCCAGCAGCTTAGAATCCAGCGGGCTCTACGAGCAGTACTTC. This sequence encodes CASSLESSGLYEQYF. This chain links TRBV7-2 with TRBJ2-7; possibly TRBD2 for D (6 bases). The CDR3 covers 15 residues. Germline CDR1 SGHTA, CDR2 FQGNSA. V was cut by 1 base and J by 3 bases, with 13 bases left in between.

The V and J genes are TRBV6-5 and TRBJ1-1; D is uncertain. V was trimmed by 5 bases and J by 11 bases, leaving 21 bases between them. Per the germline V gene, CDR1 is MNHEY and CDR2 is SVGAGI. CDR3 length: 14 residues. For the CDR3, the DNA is TGTGCCAGCAGTCGCGGGCCGTTGAGACCGTGGGCTTTCTTT. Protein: CASSRGPLRPWAFF.

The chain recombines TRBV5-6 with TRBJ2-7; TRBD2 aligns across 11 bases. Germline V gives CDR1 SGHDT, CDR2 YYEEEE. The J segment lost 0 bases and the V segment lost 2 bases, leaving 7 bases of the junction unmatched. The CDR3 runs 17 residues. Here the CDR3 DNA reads TGTGCCAGCAGCTTCGTTGGGACTAGCGGATCCTCCTACGAGCAGTACTTC. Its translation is CASSFVGTSGSSYEQYF. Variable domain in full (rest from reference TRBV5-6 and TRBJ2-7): DAGVTQSPTHLIKTRGQQVTLRCSPKSGHDTVSWYQQALGQGPQFIFQYYEEEERQRGNFPDRFSGHQFPNYSSELNVNALLLGDSALYLCASSFVGTSGSSYEQYFGPGTRLTVT.

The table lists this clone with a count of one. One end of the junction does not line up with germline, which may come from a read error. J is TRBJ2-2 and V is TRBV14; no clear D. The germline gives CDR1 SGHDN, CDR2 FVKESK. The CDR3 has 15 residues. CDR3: CASSQEATNSGELFF. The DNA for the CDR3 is TGTGCCAGCAGCCAAGAGGCAACCAACAGCGGGGAGCTGTTTTTT.

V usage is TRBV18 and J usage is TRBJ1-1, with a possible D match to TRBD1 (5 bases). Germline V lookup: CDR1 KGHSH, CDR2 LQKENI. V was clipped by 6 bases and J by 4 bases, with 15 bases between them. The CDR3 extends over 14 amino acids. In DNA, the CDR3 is TGTGCCAGCTCCCCTGAGGTCGGGGGCACTGAAGCTTTCTTT. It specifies CASSPEVGGTEAFF.

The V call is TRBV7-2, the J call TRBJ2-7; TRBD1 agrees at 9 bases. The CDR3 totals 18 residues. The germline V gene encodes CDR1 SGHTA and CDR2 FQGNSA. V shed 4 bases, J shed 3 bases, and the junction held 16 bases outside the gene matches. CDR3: CASSSATVSWTGDYEQYF. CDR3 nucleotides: TGTGCCAGCAGCTCAGCCACAGTATCGTGGACAGGGGACTACGAGCAGTACTTC.

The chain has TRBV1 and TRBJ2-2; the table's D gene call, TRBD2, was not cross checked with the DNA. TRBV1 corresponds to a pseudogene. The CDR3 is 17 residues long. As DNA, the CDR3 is TGCACCAGCAGGGGACTAGCGGGAGAGCCGAACACCGGGGAGCTGTTTTTT. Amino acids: CTSRGLAGEPNTGELFF.

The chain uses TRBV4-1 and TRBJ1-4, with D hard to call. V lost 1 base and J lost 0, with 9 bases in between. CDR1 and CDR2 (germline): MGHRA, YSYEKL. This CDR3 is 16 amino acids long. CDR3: CASSQGQSATNEKLFF. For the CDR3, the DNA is TGCGCCAGCAGCCAAGGACAATCCGCAACTAATGAAAAACTGTTTTTT.

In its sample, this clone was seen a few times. CDR3 bases: TGTGCCAGCACGAGACAGGGCCACGAGCAGTACTTC. As protein: CASTRQGHEQYF. This chain uses TRBV5-6 with TRBJ2-7; TRBD1 agrees at 7 bases. The ends lost 6 bases at V and 5 bases at J; junction bases unmatched: 5. In germline, CDR1 is SGHDT, CDR2 YYEEEE. The CDR3 contains 12 residues.

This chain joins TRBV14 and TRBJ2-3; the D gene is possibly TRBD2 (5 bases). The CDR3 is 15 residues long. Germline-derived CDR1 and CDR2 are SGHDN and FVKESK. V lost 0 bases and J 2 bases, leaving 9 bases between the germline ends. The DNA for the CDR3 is TGTGCCAGCAGCCAAGACGACTACTACACAGATACGCAGTATTTT. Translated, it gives CASSQDDYYTDTQYF.

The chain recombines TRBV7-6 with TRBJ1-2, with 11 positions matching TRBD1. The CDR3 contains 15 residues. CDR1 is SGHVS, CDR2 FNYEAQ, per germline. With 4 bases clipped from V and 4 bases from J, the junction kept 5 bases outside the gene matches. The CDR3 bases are TGTGCCAGCAGCTCTCATGGGACAGGGGGCTATGGCTACACCTTC. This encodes CASSSHGTGGYGYTF.

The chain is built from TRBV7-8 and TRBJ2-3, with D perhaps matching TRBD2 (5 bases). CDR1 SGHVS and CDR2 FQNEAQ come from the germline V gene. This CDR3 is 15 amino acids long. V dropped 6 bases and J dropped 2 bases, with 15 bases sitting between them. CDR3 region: CASRPSGHLTDTQYF. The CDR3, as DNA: TGTGCCAGCAGACCAAGCGGCCATCTCACAGATACGCAGTATTTT.